This is a list of T cell receptor beta chains from one sample in a study of T cell responses to AZD1222 COVID-19 vaccine. Libraries were prepared by immunoSEQ multiplex PCR; TCRdb keeps only in-frame clonotypes and omits some of them. The sample includes some 100,000 clones, about 90% of them seen just once. Here the sequenced sample was peripheral blood, taken on day 0 of MenACWY control vaccination. These receptors all come from an adult in good health. The CDR3 runs from the conserved cysteine through the conserved F or W. The D gene is left open where the match is weak. Size values are once, few and many counts, or a class for expanded clones, and some rows have none.

DNA,CDR3,D,size,V,J
TGTGCCAGCAGCGTATCCGGGGAGCTGTTTTTT,CASSVSGELFF,NA,NA,TRBV9,TRBJ2-2
TGCGCCAGCAGCCCCGAATCTAGAAACACCATATATTTT,CASSPESRNTIYF,NA,NA,TRBV5-1,TRBJ1-3
TGTGCCAGCAGCTCGCCGGGACAGGGGTTAGATACGCAGTATTTT,CASSSPGQGLDTQYF,TRBD1,NA,TRBV7-2,TRBJ2-3
TGTGCCAGCAGCTTAGGTGTGGGCTCTGGAAACACCATATATTTT,CASSLGVGSGNTIYF,NA,once,TRBV7-3,TRBJ1-3
TGTGCCAGCAGTTACGTACCTAGCTCCTACGAGCAGTACTTC,CASSYVPSSYEQYF,NA,NA,TRBV6-5,TRBJ2-7
TGTGCCAGCAGTCAAGCGGGAGCCTCCACAGATACGCAGTATTTT,CASSQAGASTDTQYF,TRBD2,NA,TRBV7-9,TRBJ2-3
TGTGCCAGCAGCAGGGACTCGAAGTGGAATGAGCAGTTCTTC,CASSRDSKWNEQFF,NA,NA,TRBV5-4,TRBJ2-1
TGTGCCAGCAGCCCCCGGGACAGGGGGCGGGAAGCTTTCTTT,CASSPRDRGREAFF,TRBD1,NA,TRBV3-1/TRBV3-2,TRBJ1-1
TGTGCCAGCAGTTACAAGGGGCCCTACTCCTCCGAGCAGTACTTC,CASSYKGPYSSEQYF,NA,once,TRBV6-5,TRBJ2-7
TGCGCCAGCAGCTTGGCTGACAGGAATGTACACGAGCAGTACTTC,CASSLADRNVHEQYF,NA,NA,TRBV5-1,TRBJ2-7
TGTGCCAGCAGCCAGGACTTATCTGGGGCCAACGTCCTGACTTTC,CASSQDLSGANVLTF,NA,NA,TRBV11-1,TRBJ2-6
TGTGCCAGCAGTTTGACAGGGCCCTCCTACAATGAGCAGTTCTTC,CASSLTGPSYNEQFF,TRBD1,NA,TRBV7-2,TRBJ2-1
TGTGCCAGCAGCTCAACCCCGGGGACAGCCTCCTACGAGCAGTACTTC,CASSSTPGTASYEQYF,TRBD1,NA,TRBV7-6,TRBJ2-7
TGTGCCAGCAGTGAGGCAGGAGATCCCCCCCAGCATTTT,CASSEAGDPPQHF,NA,NA,TRBV25-1,TRBJ1-5
TGTGCCAGCAGTTACTCTAGGGGGAGAGGAAACACCATATATTTT,CASSYSRGRGNTIYF,NA,NA,TRBV6-5,TRBJ1-3
TGTGCCAGCAGCCGCGGGACAGGGGGCGTTGAGACCCAGTACTTC,CASSRGTGGVETQYF,TRBD1,NA,TRBV5-4,TRBJ2-5
TGTGCCATATTACGGAACACTGAAGCTTTCTTT,CAILRNTEAFF,NA,NA,TRBV6-5,TRBJ1-1
TGTGCCAGCAGTTACTCGATGGGCTACACCTTC,CASSYSMGYTF,NA,few,TRBV6-2/TRBV6-3,TRBJ1-2
TGTGCCAGCCAGGCGCGGGGCAGAAGACAGGAGTATTTT,CASQARGRRQEYF,NA,once,TRBV12-3/TRBV12-4,TRBJ2-3
TGCGCCAGCAGCCCGCAAGGGCGGGAGGGCCCCGATACGCAGTATTTT,CASSPQGREGPDTQYF,TRBD2,NA,TRBV5-1,TRBJ2-3
TGTGCCAGCAGGGGGGGAACCTACGAGCAGTACTTC,CASRGGTYEQYF,NA,NA,TRBV6-5,TRBJ2-7
TGTGCCAGCAGCGTCGGTAGCGGGGTGAGCTCCTACAATGAGCAGTTCTTC,CASSVGSGVSSYNEQFF,TRBD2,once,TRBV9,TRBJ2-1
TGTGCCAGCCAGCCAGCGAGCTCCTACAATGAGCAGTTCTTC,CASQPASSYNEQFF,NA,NA,TRBV9,TRBJ2-1
TGTGCCATCATGGGGTCTGGAAACACCATATATTTT,CAIMGSGNTIYF,NA,once,TRBV10-3,TRBJ1-3
TGCGCCAGCAGTTCGGCGGCCGCGCCCATCGCTGAAGCTTTCTTT,CASSSAAAPIAEAFF,NA,NA,TRBV5-1,TRBJ1-1
TGTGCCAGCAGCCAAGAGGGGACAGGGTACAATGAGCAGTTCTTC,CASSQEGTGYNEQFF,TRBD1,NA,TRBV3-1/TRBV3-2,TRBJ2-1
TGTGCCAGCAGTCCGCGGACGCCAGTCTATGGCTACACCTTC,CASSPRTPVYGYTF,NA,few,TRBV28,TRBJ1-2
TGTGCCATCAGTCCCGGGACTAGCGGGAGGGACCAAGAGACCCAGTACTTC,CAISPGTSGRDQETQYF,TRBD2,NA,TRBV10-3,TRBJ2-5
TGTGCCACCTTATTACCCGGGACAGGGTTGGGTGGCTACACCTTC,CATLLPGTGLGGYTF,TRBD1,NA,TRBV28,TRBJ1-2
TGTGCCAGCAGCTTGAGCAGGCGTGCAGGACGGCCATTTTATGGCTACACCTTC,CASSLSRRAGRPFYGYTF,NA,NA,TRBV5-8,TRBJ1-2
TGTGCCAGCAGTTTGGTTGCAACTAATGAAAAACTGTTTTTT,CASSLVATNEKLFF,NA,NA,TRBV28,TRBJ1-4